These 7 T cell receptor beta chains were all obtained from the same sample, sequenced in a study of shared clonotypes between healthy human individuals. Only in-frame clones appear in the TCRdb table, and some are missing; sequencing was by immunoSEQ multiplex PCR. The profile covers about a million clones, with about 77% appearing a single time and approximately 1.5% taken by the ten largest. Specimen: memory CD4+ T cells sorted from blood. The subset was: CD45RA-negative fraction. The origin of the receptors is a man in his late teens or twenties in good health.

This clone was observed a handful of times. The genes are TRBV11-1 and TRBJ1-6; D call uncertain. This CDR3 has 14 amino acids. Trimming stripped 1 base from V and 5 bases from J, with 6 bases between. CDR1 is SGHAT and CDR2 is FQDESV in the germline V gene (reference sequence). In DNA form, the CDR3 reads TGTGCCAGCAGCTTAGGCCAGGATAATTCACCCCTCCACTTT. Encoded protein: CASSLGQDNSPLHF.

This chain uses TRBV19 with TRBJ2-3; 9 bases fit TRBD1. The CDR3 is made up of 15 amino acids. Germline V gene data show CDR1 as LNHDA and CDR2 as SQIVND (reference sequence). The V gene end was trimmed by 5 bases and the J gene end by 5 bases; junction bases not matched to a gene: 8. This CDR3 reads CASSPPGQGVDTQYF. DNA of the CDR3: TGTGCCAGTAGTCCACCGGGACAGGGAGTAGATACGCAGTATTTT.

This clone was seen just once. The chain is built from TRBV29-1 and TRBJ2-5; 13 bases are shared with TRBD2. There are 14 residues in the CDR3. From germline, CDR1 is SQVTM and CDR2 ANQGSEA. Losses at the gene ends were 7 bases for V and 5 bases for J; bases not matched to a gene: 7. The CDR3 loop is CSGLLAGGGETQYF. The CDR3 DNA reads TGCAGCGGCCTACTAGCGGGAGGGGGGGAGACCCAGTACTTC.

The gene calls are TRBV9 and TRBJ1-4; D is ambiguous. Germline CDR1 reads SGDLS; CDR2 reads YYNGEE. This CDR3 has 16 residues. V lost 0 bases to trimming and J lost 7 bases, with 16 bases between them. Here the CDR3 DNA reads TGTGCCAGCAGCGTAGGCATCGGTGGCCTAAGTGAAAAACTGTTTTTT. Its translation: CASSVGIGGLSEKLFF.

This clone was observed a few times. Other DNA sequences of this sample code for an identical CDR3. The chain carries TRBV29-1 and TRBJ1-5, with D tentatively TRBD1 (6 bases). This CDR3 is built from 13 residues. The V gene lost 4 bases and the J gene lost 2 bases, with 9 bases spanning the gap. From germline, CDR1 is SQVTM and CDR2 ANQGSEA. For the CDR3, the DNA is TGCAGCGTTGCCGGGGGCGGCAATCAGCCCCAGCATTTT. It yields the protein CSVAGGGNQPQHF.

The chain has TRBV10-1 and TRBJ1-1, with 7 bases that match TRBD1. J gave up 0 bases and V 7 bases, and 8 bases lay outside the gene matches. CDR1 and CDR2 (germline): WNHNN, SYGVQD (reference sequence). The CDR3 covers 15 residues. Written as DNA, the CDR3 is TGCGCCAGCAAGAAAAGACAGGGAATGAACACTGAAGCTTTCTTT. Amino acids: CASKKRQGMNTEAFF.

This chain joins TRBV14 and TRBJ2-7, with TRBD2 matching 12 bases. J gave up 0 bases and V 1 base, and 1 base lay outside the gene matches. This CDR3 is 16 amino acids long. Looked up from germline, CDR1 is SGHDN and CDR2 is FVKESK. The CDR3 DNA sequence: TGTGCCAGCAGCCAAGGGACTAGCGGGAACTCCTACGAGCAGTACTTC. Translating gives CASSQGTSGNSYEQYF.